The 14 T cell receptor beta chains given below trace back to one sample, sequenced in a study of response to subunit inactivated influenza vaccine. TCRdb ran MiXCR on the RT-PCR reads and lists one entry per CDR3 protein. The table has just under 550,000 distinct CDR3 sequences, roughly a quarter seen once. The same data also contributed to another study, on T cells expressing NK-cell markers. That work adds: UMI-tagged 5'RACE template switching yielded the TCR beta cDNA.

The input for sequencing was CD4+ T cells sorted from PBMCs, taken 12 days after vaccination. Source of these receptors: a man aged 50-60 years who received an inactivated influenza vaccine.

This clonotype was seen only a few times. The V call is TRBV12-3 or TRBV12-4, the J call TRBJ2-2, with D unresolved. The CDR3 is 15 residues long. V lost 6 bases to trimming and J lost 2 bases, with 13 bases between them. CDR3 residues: CASRRGRSNTGELFF. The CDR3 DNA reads TGTGCCAGCAGGCGTGGCAGGAGTAACACCGGGGAGCTGTTTTTT.

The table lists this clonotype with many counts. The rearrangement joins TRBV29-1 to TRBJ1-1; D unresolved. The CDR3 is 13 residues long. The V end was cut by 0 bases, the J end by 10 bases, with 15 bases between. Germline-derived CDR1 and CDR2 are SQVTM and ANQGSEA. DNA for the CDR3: TGCAGCGTTGAAGATTATGTGGGGTTTGGAGCTTTCTTT. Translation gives CSVEDYVGFGAFF.

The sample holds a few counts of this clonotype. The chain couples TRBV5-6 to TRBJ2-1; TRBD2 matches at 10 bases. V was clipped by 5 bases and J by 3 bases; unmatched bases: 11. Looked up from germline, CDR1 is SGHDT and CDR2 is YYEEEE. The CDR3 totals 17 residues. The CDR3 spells CASSSLAGAESYNEQFF. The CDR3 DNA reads TGTGCCAGCAGTTCTCTAGCGGGGGCCGAAAGCTACAATGAGCAGTTCTTC.

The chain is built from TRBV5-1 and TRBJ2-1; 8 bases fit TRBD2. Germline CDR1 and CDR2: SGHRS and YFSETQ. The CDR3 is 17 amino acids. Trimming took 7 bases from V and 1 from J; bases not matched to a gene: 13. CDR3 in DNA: TGCGCCAGCCGTCGCCTAGCGGGTCGGGGTTCCTACAATGAGCAGTTCTTC. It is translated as CASRRLAGRGSYNEQFF.

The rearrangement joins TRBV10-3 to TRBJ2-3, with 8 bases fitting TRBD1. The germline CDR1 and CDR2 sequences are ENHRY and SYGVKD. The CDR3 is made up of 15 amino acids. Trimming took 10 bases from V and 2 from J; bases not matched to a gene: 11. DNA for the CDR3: TGTGCCACCAACAGGGGGATTGCCATCACAGATACGCAGTATTTT. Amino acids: CATNRGIAITDTQYF.

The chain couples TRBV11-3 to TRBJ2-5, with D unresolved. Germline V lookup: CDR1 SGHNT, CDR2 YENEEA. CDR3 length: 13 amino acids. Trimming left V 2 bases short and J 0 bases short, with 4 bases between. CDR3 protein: CASSLHNQETQYF. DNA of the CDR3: TGTGCCAGCAGCTTACACAACCAAGAGACCCAGTACTTC.

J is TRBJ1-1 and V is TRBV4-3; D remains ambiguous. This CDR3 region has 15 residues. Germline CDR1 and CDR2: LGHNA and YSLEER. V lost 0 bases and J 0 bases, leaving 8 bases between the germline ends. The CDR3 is CASSQDWQVNTEAFF. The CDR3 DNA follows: TGCGCCAGCAGCCAAGATTGGCAAGTGAACACTGAAGCTTTCTTT.

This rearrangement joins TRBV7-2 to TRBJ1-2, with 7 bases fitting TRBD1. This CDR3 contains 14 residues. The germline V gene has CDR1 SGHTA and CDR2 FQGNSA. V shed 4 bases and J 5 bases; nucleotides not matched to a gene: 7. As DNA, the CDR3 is TGTGCCAGCAGCTATCGACAGGGAGGATATGGCTACACCTTC. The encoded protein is CASSYRQGGYGYTF.

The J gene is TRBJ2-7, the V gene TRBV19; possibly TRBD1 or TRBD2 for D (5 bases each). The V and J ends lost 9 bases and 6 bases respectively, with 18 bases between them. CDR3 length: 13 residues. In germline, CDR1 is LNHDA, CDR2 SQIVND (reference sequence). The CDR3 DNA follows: TGTGCCAGCTCCAGATATGAGGGGAGCGAGCAGTACTTC. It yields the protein CASSRYEGSEQYF.

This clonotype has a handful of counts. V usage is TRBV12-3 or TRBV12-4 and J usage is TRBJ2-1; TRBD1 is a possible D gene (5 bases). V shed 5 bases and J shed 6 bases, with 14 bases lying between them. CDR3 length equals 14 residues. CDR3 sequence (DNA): TGTGCCAGCAGTCTGAACCAGGGTTCCAATGAGCAGTTCTTC. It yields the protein CASSLNQGSNEQFF.

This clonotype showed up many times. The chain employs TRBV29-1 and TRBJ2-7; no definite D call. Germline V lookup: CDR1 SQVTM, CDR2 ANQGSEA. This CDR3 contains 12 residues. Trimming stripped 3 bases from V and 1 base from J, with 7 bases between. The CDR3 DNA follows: TGCAGCGTTGAGGCCGATTCCTACGAGCAGTACTTC. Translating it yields CSVEADSYEQYF.

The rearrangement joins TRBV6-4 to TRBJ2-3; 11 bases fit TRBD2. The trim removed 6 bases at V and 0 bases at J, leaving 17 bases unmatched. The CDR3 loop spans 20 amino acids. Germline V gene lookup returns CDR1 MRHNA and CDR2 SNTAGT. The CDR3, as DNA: TGTGCCAGCAGAGACCTTGGGCTAGCGGGGGGCCGTACCAGCACAGATACGCAGTATTTT. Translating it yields CASRDLGLAGGRTSTDTQYF.

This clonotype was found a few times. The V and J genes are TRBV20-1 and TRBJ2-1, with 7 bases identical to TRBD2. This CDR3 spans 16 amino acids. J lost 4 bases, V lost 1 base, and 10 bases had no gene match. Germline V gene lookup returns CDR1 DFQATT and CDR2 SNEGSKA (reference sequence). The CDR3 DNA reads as TGCAGTGCTAGAGGGTTTGGCGGGAGTGTATACAATGAGCAGTTCTTC. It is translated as CSARGFGGSVYNEQFF.

The CDR3 region is CASSINTLWGYSNQPQHF. The CDR3 DNA reads as TGTGCCAGCAGCATAAACACCCTCTGGGGTTATAGCAATCAGCCCCAGCATTTT. The chain carries TRBV7-8 and TRBJ1-5; no clear D. The CDR3 is 18 residues long. V was shortened by 5 bases and J by 0 bases, with 20 bases between the two germline ends. Per germline, CDR1 SGHVS and CDR2 FQNEAQ.